A single sample is the source of the 13 T cell receptor beta chains below, sequenced in a study of shared clonotypes between healthy human individuals. The table came from immunoSEQ multiplex PCR; TCRdb's copy has only in-frame clones and leaves some out. The sample consists of roughly 2.5 million clones, approximately 92% of them appearing once. The sample comprised naive CD4+ T cells sorted from blood. Subset indicated: CD45RA+ positively selected. These receptors came from a man aged 18 to 29 in good health.

The CDR3 DNA reads as TGTGCCAGCAGCGTAGTAGTCAGTAGCACAGATACGCAGTATTTT. Protein product: CASSVVVSSTDTQYF. The gene calls are TRBV9 and TRBJ2-3; D gene uncertain. Germline V lookup: CDR1 SGDLS, CDR2 YYNGEE. The CDR3 has 15 amino acids. Trimming removed 0 bases from V and 0 bases from J, with 8 bases in between.

In this sample, this clone turned up a few times. Other DNA sequences in this specimen translate into the identical CDR3. The rearrangement uses TRBV7-2 and TRBJ1-5, with a possible D match to TRBD1 (5 bases). CDR1 and CDR2 from the germline V gene are SGHTA and FQGNSA. The CDR3 is 15 amino acids. The ends were cut back, 3 bases at V and 3 bases at J, with 12 bases in the middle. The DNA for the CDR3 is TGTGCCAGCAGCTTGGGGCAGGGCCTCAATCAGCCCCAGCATTTT. Translating gives CASSLGQGLNQPQHF.

The rearrangement joins TRBV5-4 to TRBJ1-1, with a weak D call TRBD1 (6 bases). Germline CDR1 SGHNT, CDR2 YYREEE (reference sequence). The V end lost 4 bases, the J end lost 4 bases, and 14 bases lay between the germline ends. The CDR3 runs 14 residues. CDR3 sequence: CASSPDRTATEAFF. The CDR3 region has the DNA TGTGCCAGCAGCCCGGACCGGACAGCCACTGAAGCTTTCTTT.

V usage is TRBV30 and J usage is TRBJ1-1, with unresolved D. V was pared by 4 bases and J by 3 bases, with 12 bases between. The germline V gene has CDR1 GTSNPN and CDR2 SVGIG (reference sequence). The CDR3 is 13 residues long. CDR3 protein: CAWTPGPHTEAFF. The CDR3 region has the DNA TGTGCCTGGACGCCGGGCCCCCACACTGAAGCTTTCTTT.

V and J are TRBV7-9 and TRBJ1-1; TRBD1 might be the D (5 bases). The ends were cut back, 0 bases at V and 4 bases at J, with 6 bases in the middle. From germline, CDR1 is SEHNR and CDR2 FQNEAQ (reference sequence). The CDR3 is 13 residues long. The CDR3 DNA follows: TGTGCCAGCAGCTTAGCGACAGTCACTGAAGCTTTCTTT. Its protein is CASSLATVTEAFF.

The chain couples TRBV5-4 to TRBJ2-7, with TRBD2 matching 11 bases. The CDR3 contains 17 residues. Germline values: CDR1 SGHNT, CDR2 YYREEE (reference sequence). Trimming took 5 bases from V and 6 from J; bases not matched to a gene: 16. In DNA form, the CDR3 reads TGTGCCAGCAGAGCGCAGGAGTGGGCTAGCGGGAGGACCGAGCAGTACTTC. Its protein product is CASRAQEWASGRTEQYF.

This clone was picked up a small number of times. The rearrangement joins TRBV7-8 to TRBJ1-5; unclear D gene. The V end lost 5 bases, the J end lost 3 bases, and 17 bases lay between the germline ends. The CDR3 extends over 16 amino acids. Germline CDR1 SGHVS, CDR2 FQNEAQ. For the CDR3, the DNA is TGTGCCAGCAGCCTAATGGGCGGCACACTCAATCAGCCCCAGCATTTT. This translates into CASSLMGGTLNQPQHF.

The gene calls are TRBV6-1 and TRBJ1-6; unclear D gene. The CDR3 is 14 residues long. V was pared by 6 bases and J by 3 bases, with 9 bases between. The germline V gene has CDR1 MNHNS and CDR2 SASEGT. CDR3 amino acids: CASREVGYNSPLHF. Written as DNA, the CDR3 is TGTGCCAGCAGGGAGGTGGGCTATAATTCACCCCTCCACTTT.

This chain uses TRBV9 with TRBJ1-2; 7 positions match TRBD1. The CDR3 length is 18 residues. The J segment lost 1 base and the V segment lost 5 bases, leaving 17 bases of the junction unmatched. Germline lookup yields CDR1 SGDLS and CDR2 YYNGEE. CDR3 loop: CASRSTGALTILNYGYTF. The CDR3 DNA reads TGTGCCAGCAGGTCAACAGGGGCCTTAACTATCCTTAACTATGGCTACACCTTC.

The V and J genes are TRBV10-3 and TRBJ1-5; D unclear. CDR3 size: 15 residues. In germline, CDR1 is ENHRY, CDR2 SYGVKD. V lost 1 base and J lost 6, with 13 bases in between. The CDR3, as DNA: TGTGCCATCAGTGAGTTGCTAGGAGAGAGTCAGCCCCAGCATTTT. Residues: CAISELLGESQPQHF.

V usage is TRBV5-1 and J usage is TRBJ2-4, with 7 bases lining up with TRBD1. CDR3 size: 14 residues. Germline V lookup: CDR1 SGHRS, CDR2 YFSETQ. V was clipped by 2 bases and J by 4 bases; unmatched bases: 3. CDR3 sequence: CASSFGTEKNIQYF. As DNA, the CDR3 is TGCGCCAGCAGCTTTGGGACAGAGAAAAACATTCAGTACTTC.

The V and J genes are TRBV6-1 and TRBJ1-1; D may be TRBD1 (5 bases). V shed 1 base and J shed 3 bases, with 18 bases lying between them. Germline values: CDR1 MNHNS, CDR2 SASEGT. The CDR3 consists of 17 residues. The CDR3 region has the DNA TGTGCCAGCAGTGAAGTTCCCAGGGCGGTGATCTACACTGAAGCTTTCTTT. Protein: CASSEVPRAVIYTEAFF.

This chain uses TRBV2 with TRBJ2-3; D remains unclear. Trimming removed 5 bases from V and 3 bases from J, with 15 bases in between. CDR1 SNHLY and CDR2 FYNNEI come from the germline V gene. The CDR3 is made up of 15 amino acids. The CDR3 sequence: CASSRSVLGTDTQYF. The CDR3 coding sequence is TGTGCCAGCAGTAGATCGGTGTTGGGGACAGATACGCAGTATTTT.